The sequence of this TCR beta chain was determined in a study of cytomegalovirus exposure and HLA in healthy donors. Points from the study as a whole: TCR beta sequences reportedly predicted most subjects' HLA-A and HLA-B alleles accurately. Among TCR sequences, most were rare, though some public TCRs appeared in many donors.

PCR primers comprised 60 Vbeta and 13 Jbeta primers. Assay: immunoSEQ multiplex PCR; the TCRdb copy retains only in-frame clones and omits some. The table shows approximately 170,000 clones, with 80% to 90% occurring only once. Trimming removed 0 bases from V and 6 bases from J, with 18 bases in between. Germline CDR1 is LGHNA and CDR2 is YSLEER. CDR3 length: 18 residues. Regarding this clone: Its antigen remains unidentified.

Sequencing input: PBMCs. The sequence derives from a young man in good health and CMV-seropositive. This rearrangement joins TRBV4-3 to TRBJ2-6; TRBD2 might be the D (5 bases). CDR3 residues: CASSQERSGISMANVLTF. CDR3 coding DNA: TGCGCCAGCAGCCAAGAGAGGAGCGGCATCTCAATGGCCAACGTCCTGACTTTC.